Listed here are 6 T cell receptor beta chains from one sample, sequenced in a study of radiotherapy plus CTLA-4 blockade in lung cancer. Sequenced by immunoSEQ multiplex PCR; TCRdb stores in-frame clones only, minus some. Found here are approximately 70,000 clones, roughly three quarters of them singletons; the top ten hold more than 15%. The sample was peripheral blood, taken from a patient treated with radiotherapy plus ipilimumab. The receptors were gathered from a human donor with non-small cell lung cancer whose response to radiotherapy plus ipilimumab could not be evaluated. Some clones in this sample may be carry-over from other donors' samples.

This clone was seen a single time. The chain couples TRBV5-1 to TRBJ2-6, with D perhaps matching TRBD2 (7 bases). This CDR3 is 16 amino acids long. The germline gives CDR1 SGHRS, CDR2 YFSETQ. Trimming removed 4 bases at V and 4 bases at J, with 15 bases between. This chain's CDR3 is CASSGAGAPGANVLTF. The CDR3 coding sequence is TGCGCCAGCAGCGGGGCGGGGGCCCCCGGGGCCAACGTCCTGACTTTC.

The chain uses TRBV18 and TRBJ2-7, with D possibly being TRBD1 (5 bases). This CDR3 is built from 15 residues. Trimming left V 5 bases short and J 0 bases short, with 14 bases between. Germline V gives CDR1 KGHSH, CDR2 LQKENI. The CDR3 nucleotides are TGTGCCAGCTCAGACAGCCCCACCAGCTCCTACGAGCAGTACTTC. As protein: CASSDSPTSSYEQYF.

This chain connects TRBV27 to TRBJ1-2; D is possibly TRBD1 (5 bases). The V gene lost 3 bases and the J gene lost 6 bases, with 14 bases spanning the gap. The CDR3 covers 14 residues. The germline gives CDR1 MNHEY, CDR2 SMNVEV (reference sequence). The CDR3 is CASSFWGGVDGYTF. CDR3 DNA sequence: TGTGCCAGCAGTTTTTGGGGCGGTGTAGATGGCTACACCTTC.

The chain combines TRBV7-2 with TRBJ1-2; D may be TRBD1 (5 bases). Deletions cut 1 base from V and 8 bases from J, with 11 bases between. The CDR3 runs to 13 residues. CDR1 and CDR2 from the germline V gene are SGHTA and FQGNSA. CDR3 sequence (DNA): TGTGCCAGCAGCTTAGATTCCCGGGGGGGCTACACCTTC. The encoded protein is CASSLDSRGGYTF.

V gene TRBV28 combines with J gene TRBJ2-1, with D possibly matching TRBD1 (6 bases). Germline-derived CDR1 and CDR2 are MDHEN and SYDVKM. This CDR3 has 17 residues. V gave up 4 bases and J gave up 2 bases, with 18 bases separating them. CDR3 nucleotide sequence: TGTGCCAGCAGTTCTACCAGACAGGCTACAACCTACAATGAGCAGTTCTTC. Amino acids: CASSSTRQATTYNEQFF.

This clone was observed a single time. The rearrangement links TRBV5-1 to TRBJ1-6; D remains ambiguous. Germline lookup yields CDR1 SGHRS and CDR2 YFSETQ. This CDR3 spans 15 amino acids. V dropped 4 bases and J dropped 7 bases, with 15 bases sitting between them. In DNA form, the CDR3 reads TGCGCCAGCAGCCTTCCGGGATCAGAAAATTCACCCCTCCACTTT. Translating it yields CASSLPGSENSPLHF. Full variable domain (remainder filled in from reference TRBV5-1 and TRBJ1-6): KAGVTQTPRYLIKTRGQQVTLSCSPISGHRSVSWYQQTPGQGLQFLFEYFSETQRNKGNFPGRFSGRQFSNSRSEMNVSTLELGDSALYLCASSLPGSENSPLHFGNGTRLTVT.